Shown below are 9 T cell receptor beta chains from a single sample sequenced in a study of cytomegalovirus exposure and HLA in healthy donors. The PCR ran on 60 Vbeta and 13 Jbeta primers. Libraries were prepared by immunoSEQ multiplex PCR; TCRdb keeps only in-frame clonotypes and omits some of them. The data contain approximately 79,000 clones, about 78% of them singletons. Specimen: PBMCs. The receptors were sampled from a male donor in good health and CMV-seropositive.

This clone was seen a few times. V and J are TRBV29-1 and TRBJ1-1; 7 bases align to TRBD1. This CDR3 has 11 amino acids. Germline CDR1 is SQVTM and CDR2 is ANQGSEA. J gave up 4 bases and V 7 bases, and 3 bases lay outside the gene matches. DNA for the CDR3: TGCAGCGCTGACAGGGCCACTGAAGCTTTCTTT. The encoded protein is CSADRATEAFF.

The chain employs TRBV4-3 and TRBJ1-1, with a tentative D call TRBD1 (6 bases). The length of the CDR3 is 16 residues. The V end was cut by 4 bases, the J end by 2 bases, with 17 bases between. In germline, CDR1 is LGHNA, CDR2 YSLEER. The CDR3 reads CASSPGGGARNTEAFF. CDR3 in DNA: TGCGCCAGCAGCCCGGGAGGGGGGGCGCGTAACACTGAAGCTTTCTTT.

This chain joins TRBV7-8 and TRBJ2-1; D possibly corresponds to TRBD1 (6 bases). The germline V gene has CDR1 SGHVS and CDR2 FQNEAQ. Trimming removed 10 bases from V and 9 bases from J, with 19 bases in between. CDR3 length equals 13 residues. The CDR3 DNA follows: TGTGCCATCCCCAGGGGTCTATGGGGTGAGCAGTTCTTC. Protein product: CAIPRGLWGEQFF.

Here the CDR3 DNA reads TGTGCCAGCAGTTACGGGGGACAGGGGATCGAGCAGTACTTC. It translates to CASSYGGQGIEQYF. The chain joins TRBV6-6 to TRBJ2-7; 10 bases map to TRBD1. The ends lost 2 bases at V and 6 bases at J; junction bases unmatched: 4. The CDR3 runs to 14 residues. Germline V gene data show CDR1 as MNHNY and CDR2 as SVGAGI (reference sequence).

This clone was observed a few times. The chain uses TRBV7-3 and TRBJ2-7; D perhaps matches TRBD2 (5 bases). V lost 5 bases, J lost 0 bases, and 8 bases lay in between. The CDR3 is 13 amino acids. Looked up from germline, CDR1 is SGHTA and CDR2 is FQGTGA. The CDR3 DNA reads as TGTGCCAGCAGCCCTAGCCACTCCTACGAGCAGTACTTC. Amino acid sequence: CASSPSHSYEQYF.

The rearrangement joins TRBV5-1 to TRBJ2-3; TRBD1 agrees at 9 bases. The CDR3 is 18 residues long. CDR1 and CDR2 (germline): SGHRS, YFSETQ. J gave up 8 bases and V 2 bases, and 18 bases lay outside the gene matches. The CDR3 DNA follows: TGCGCCAGCAGCTTCATCCCTGCCGGACAGGGGCTTGGGGTTACGCAGTATTTT. Amino acid sequence: CASSFIPAGQGLGVTQYF.

The rearrangement links TRBV6-6 to TRBJ1-6; tentative D call: TRBD1 (5 bases). Germline values: CDR1 MNHNY, CDR2 SVGAGI (reference sequence). The CDR3 has 14 amino acids. The V end was cut by 10 bases, the J end by 10 bases, with 20 bases between. The DNA of the CDR3 is TGTGCCACCCCGACAGACGTCTTGGGATCACCCCTCCACTTT. It translates to CATPTDVLGSPLHF.

This clone turned up a few times. As DNA, the CDR3 is TGTGCCACCTCAGGAGGACACGAGCAGTACTTC. It translates to CATSGGHEQYF. The V gene is TRBV11-2, the J gene TRBJ2-7; D might be TRBD2 (5 bases). V was clipped by 10 bases and J by 5 bases, with 12 bases between them. The length of the CDR3 is 11 residues. The germline V gene has CDR1 SGHAT and CDR2 FQNNGV.

This chain uses TRBV5-1 with TRBJ2-7, with D possibly TRBD1 on 6 matching bases. This CDR3 region has 13 residues. The germline V and J ends were trimmed by 0 bases and 6 bases, with 10 bases remaining between them. Germline CDR1 reads SGHRS; CDR2 reads YFSETQ. The CDR3: CASSLVVQGEQYF. DNA of the CDR3: TGCGCCAGCAGCTTGGTAGTACAGGGCGAGCAGTACTTC.